These 21 T cell receptor beta chains were sequenced from one sample in a study of response to subunit inactivated influenza vaccine. TCRdb reprocessed the RT-PCR reads with MiXCR, giving one entry per CDR3 protein. The sample includes hundreds of thousands of distinct CDR3 sequences, around 8% of them seen just once. The material was PBMCs from blood, obtained roughly 24 months after vaccination. The receptor source for this set is a man aged 50 to 69 who received an inactivated influenza vaccine.

This clonotype was observed at least ten times. The genes are TRBV24-1 and TRBJ2-2; D unresolved. V was clipped by 3 bases and J by 6 bases, with 4 bases between them. The CDR3 runs 12 residues. Per germline, CDR1 KGHDR and CDR2 SFDVKD. CDR3 in DNA: TGTGCCACCAGTGATCGGGCCGGGGAGCTGTTTTTT. Translated: CATSDRAGELFF.

The chain combines TRBV9 with TRBJ2-7; possible D gene TRBD2, 5 bases. Germline assignment: CDR1 SGDLS and CDR2 YYNGEE. This CDR3 is 15 amino acids long. V lost 0 bases, J lost 0 bases, and 10 bases lay in between. As DNA, the CDR3 is TGTGCCAGCAGCGTAGGACGGGGAAGCTCCTACGAGCAGTACTTC. Its translation is CASSVGRGSSYEQYF.

In its sample, this clonotype was seen many times. CDR3: CATWGTSSTDTQYF. CDR3 bases: TGTGCCACATGGGGGACTAGCAGCACAGATACGCAGTATTTT. V is TRBV10-3 and J is TRBJ2-3; TRBD2 agrees at 9 bases. Trimming cost V 10 bases and J 0 bases; bases outside gene matches: 5. CDR1 is ENHRY and CDR2 is SYGVKD in the germline V gene. The CDR3 contains 14 residues.

This chain uses TRBV6-2 or TRBV6-3 with TRBJ2-7, with 11 positions matching TRBD2. Per germline, CDR1 MNHEY and CDR2 SVGEGT. V lost 2 bases, J lost 7 bases, and 4 bases stayed unmatched. This CDR3 is 14 amino acids long. The chain's CDR3 is CASSYLAGGGEQYF. CDR3 sequence (DNA): TGTGCCAGCAGTTACCTAGCGGGAGGTGGAGAGCAGTACTTC.

This clonotype occurred many times. V usage is TRBV11-2 and J usage is TRBJ1-3; D is uncertain. The ends were cut back, 2 bases at V and 7 bases at J, with 6 bases in the middle. Germline-derived CDR1 and CDR2 are SGHAT and FQNNGV. The CDR3 runs to 12 residues. This CDR3 is CASSLSQNTIYF. CDR3 bases: TGTGCCAGCAGCTTATCCCAGAACACCATATATTTT.

The sample holds many counts of this clonotype. The V gene is TRBV20-1, the J gene TRBJ1-5; D remains unclear. This CDR3 is built from 13 residues. Trimming shortened V by 6 bases and J by 6 bases, and 15 bases separated the two germline ends. CDR1 and CDR2 (germline): DFQATT, SNEGSKA (reference sequence). The CDR3 region is CSARTAGGQPQHF. CDR3 bases: TGCAGTGCGAGAACGGCAGGCGGTCAGCCCCAGCATTTT.

This clonotype appeared many times. The chain joins TRBV5-1 to TRBJ2-5; the match to TRBD2 covers 7 bases. The CDR3 spans 14 residues. With V trimmed by 3 bases and J by 4 bases, 6 bases remained unmatched. Germline values: CDR1 SGHRS, CDR2 YFSETQ. The CDR3 nucleotides read TGCGCCAGCAGCTCAGGACGGGAGGTAGAGACCCAGTACTTC. This codes for CASSSGREVETQYF.

For the CDR3, the DNA is TGTGCCAGCAGCCTCGGACAGTACGATCAGCCCCAGCATTTT. Protein product: CASSLGQYDQPQHF. J is TRBJ1-5 and V is TRBV9; tentatively, D is TRBD1 (6 bases). CDR1 SGDLS and CDR2 YYNGEE come from the germline V gene. CDR3 length equals 14 residues. V gave up 4 bases and J gave up 5 bases, with 13 bases separating them.

In its sample, this clonotype was seen many times. The chain links TRBV5-6 to TRBJ1-2; D call uncertain. The germline gives CDR1 SGHDT, CDR2 YYEEEE. V lost 5 bases to trimming and J lost 5 bases, with 10 bases between them. This CDR3 contains 12 residues. The DNA of the CDR3 is TGTGCCAGCAGTCGTACAGATTATGGCTACACCTTC. Translation: CASSRTDYGYTF.

Ten or more counts support this clonotype. This chain's CDR3 is CASSATDNEQFF. In nucleotides, the CDR3 is TGTGCCAGCAGCGCAACAGACAATGAGCAGTTCTTC. The gene calls are TRBV9 and TRBJ2-1; D gene unclear. The CDR3 runs 12 residues. V was shortened by 3 bases and J by 5 bases, with 6 bases between the two germline ends. The V gene's germline CDR1 is SGDLS and CDR2 YYNGEE.

This clonotype was picked up a small number of times. The chain links TRBV27 to TRBJ1-1; no firm D call. Trimming left V 3 bases short and J 4 bases short, with 15 bases between. This CDR3 comprises 15 residues. Per germline, CDR1 MNHEY and CDR2 SMNVEV (reference sequence). CDR3 in DNA: TGTGCCAGCAGTTTGGGTTCTGGGGTGGGCACTGAAGCTTTCTTT. It is translated as CASSLGSGVGTEAFF.

This clonotype was counted at least ten times. The chain employs TRBV20-1 and TRBJ1-2; D might be TRBD1 (6 bases). V lost 6 bases to trimming and J lost 0 bases, with 8 bases between them. The CDR3 is made up of 12 amino acids. Germline V gives CDR1 DFQATT, CDR2 SNEGSKA (reference sequence). In DNA form, the CDR3 reads TGCAGTGCCGGACAGCCTAACTATGGCTACACCTTC. This codes for CSAGQPNYGYTF.

This clonotype was counted many times. The chain links TRBV4-3 to TRBJ1-2, with no clear D. Germline V gene lookup returns CDR1 LGHNA and CDR2 YSLEER. The CDR3 sequence is 15 residues long. The V end lost 2 bases, the J end lost 7 bases, and 17 bases lay between the germline ends. CDR3: CASSQRPRPFGGYTF. The CDR3 DNA sequence: TGCGCCAGCAGCCAACGTCCCCGACCCTTTGGTGGCTACACCTTC.

This clonotype has just a few counts. The V call is TRBV30, the J call TRBJ1-6; D is unresolved. Trimming stripped 7 bases from V and 7 bases from J, with 11 bases between. CDR1 and CDR2 from the germline V gene are GTSNPN and SVGIG (reference sequence). The CDR3 covers 12 residues. CDR3 nucleotides: TGTGCCTTGCGTCGGGCAAATTCACCCCTCCACTTT. This translates into CALRRANSPLHF.

This rearrangement joins TRBV20-1 to TRBJ2-3; a possible D gene is TRBD2 (6 bases). This CDR3 is 14 amino acids long. V dropped 7 bases and J dropped 6 bases, with 20 bases sitting between them. Per germline, CDR1 DFQATT and CDR2 SNEGSKA (reference sequence). The chain's CDR3 is CSEGTLRGGDTQYF. DNA of the CDR3: TGCAGTGAAGGCACGTTACGCGGAGGGGATACGCAGTATTTT.

This clonotype was detected a few times. The rearrangement links TRBV20-1 to TRBJ2-5; D possibly corresponds to TRBD1 (6 bases). The V and J ends lost 3 bases and 5 bases respectively, with 25 bases between them. The germline V gene has CDR1 DFQATT and CDR2 SNEGSKA (reference sequence). The CDR3 sequence is 17 residues long. CDR3 loop: CSARPRSTGASWETQYF. The CDR3 DNA reads TGCAGTGCTAGGCCTCGTTCGACAGGCGCCTCGTGGGAGACCCAGTACTTC.

This rearrangement joins TRBV5-1 to TRBJ2-1; 7 bases map to TRBD2. V gave up 0 bases and J gave up 5 bases; unmatched junction bases: 5. CDR1 SGHRS and CDR2 YFSETQ come from the germline V gene. The CDR3 spans 15 residues. The chain's CDR3 is CASSLVWTRHNEQFF. CDR3 DNA sequence: TGCGCCAGCAGCTTGGTCTGGACTAGACACAATGAGCAGTTCTTC.

A few counts support this clonotype. The chain links TRBV29-1 to TRBJ2-6; D unclear. V lost 0 bases and J 2 bases, leaving 5 bases between the germline ends. This CDR3 is 14 amino acids long. Germline assignment: CDR1 SQVTM and CDR2 ANQGSEA. CDR3: CSVEDLAGANVLTF. The CDR3, as DNA: TGCAGCGTTGAAGATCTGGCTGGGGCCAACGTCCTGACTTTC.

This chain connects TRBV12-3 or TRBV12-4 to TRBJ2-1, with unresolved D. V lost 8 bases, J lost 3 bases, and 20 bases lay in between. The CDR3 has 16 amino acids. CDR3: CASRPEALRVYNEQFF. CDR3 bases: TGTGCCAGCCGACCCGAGGCACTGAGAGTCTACAATGAGCAGTTCTTC.

In the case of this clonotype: An end of the junction does not agree with germline; a read error may underlie this. The gene calls are TRBV29-1 and TRBJ1-2; D is unresolved. This CDR3 is built from 11 residues. CDR1 SQVTM and CDR2 ANQGSEA come from the germline V gene. CDR3 sequence (DNA): TGCAGCGTTGTGGCTAAATATGGCTACACCTTC. Protein: CSVVAKYGYTF.

This clonotype was recorded a few times. This sequence joins TRBV6-1 and TRBJ2-1; D not resolved. The CDR3 spans 13 residues. V was cut by 6 bases and J by 4 bases, with 10 bases left in between. Germline CDR1 MNHNS, CDR2 SASEGT. The CDR3 DNA follows: TGTGCCAGCAGCGCTGGGTTTTACAATGAGCAGTTCTTC. As protein: CASSAGFYNEQFF.